Described below is a single TCR beta chain sequence and its context. The target of this receptor is not known. No clone much larger than this one lies a single base away; base qualities are absent. The sample originates from a study of technical replicates of blood from a few donors (dated by TCRdb to the late 2010s). The library relied on the immunoSEQ multiplex PCR assay. The clones in this table, taken by TCRdb from immuneACCESS, are in-frame only. Not every clone is retained; where verified, under half of the shortfall comes from an unresolved V gene, and the cause of the rest is unknown. In this sample the table shows about 93,000 clones, about 96% of which occur a single time. The biggest ten clones account for more than 0.2% of the sample. Cut back by 8 bases and 2 bases, the V and J ends lie 13 bases apart. The germline V gene specifies MNHNS as CDR1 and SASEGT as CDR2. The CDR3 goes from the cysteine to the phenylalanine over 15 residues. Here the CDR3 DNA is all that survives: 45 bases in frame from base 1.

This sequence was found in a human donor in good health. Source material: T cells isolated from PBMCs. The V gene is TRBV6-1 and the J gene is TRBJ1-6; the D segment could be TRBD1, given 6 matching bases. DNA sequence: TGTGCCAGCGGGGGCACAGGGACCTATAATTCACCCCTCCACTTT. It codes for CASGGTGTYNSPLHF.